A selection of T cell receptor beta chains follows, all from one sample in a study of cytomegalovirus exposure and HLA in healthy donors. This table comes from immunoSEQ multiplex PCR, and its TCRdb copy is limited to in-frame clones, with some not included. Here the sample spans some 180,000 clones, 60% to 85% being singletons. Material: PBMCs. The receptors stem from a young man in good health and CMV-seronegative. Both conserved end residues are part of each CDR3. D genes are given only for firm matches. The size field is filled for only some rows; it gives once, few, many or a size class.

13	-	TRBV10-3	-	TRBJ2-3	CAISGRGADTQYF	TGTGCCATCTCTGGCAGGGGGGCAGATACGCAGTATTTT
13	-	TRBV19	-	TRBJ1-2	CASTLPGGEGYTF	TGTGCCAGTACCCTCCCTGGGGGGGAGGGCTACACCTTC
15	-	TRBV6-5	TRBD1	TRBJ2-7	CASSWDRGEPYEQYF	TGTGCCAGCAGCTGGGACAGGGGGGAACCCTACGAGCAGTACTTC
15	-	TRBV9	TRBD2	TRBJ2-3	CASSDSGRATDTQYF	TGTGCCAGCAGCGATAGCGGGAGGGCAACAGATACGCAGTATTTT
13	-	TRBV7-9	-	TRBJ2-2	CASSQRGTGELFF	TGTGCCAGCAGCCAAAGGGGGACGGGGGAGCTGTTTTTT
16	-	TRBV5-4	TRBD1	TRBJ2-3	CASSSLGTGLTDTQYF	TGTGCCAGCAGTTCGCTCGGGACAGGGTTAACAGATACGCAGTATTTT
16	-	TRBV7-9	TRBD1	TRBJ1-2	CASRGRLGQGAGGYTF	TGTGCCAGCAGAGGTCGTTTGGGACAGGGGGCTGGAGGCTACACCTTC
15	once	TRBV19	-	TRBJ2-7	CASSNQGGGPYEQYF	TGTGCCAGTAGTAACCAGGGAGGTGGGCCCTACGAGCAGTACTTC
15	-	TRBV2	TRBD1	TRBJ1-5	CASKREGAGNQPQHF	TGTGCCAGCAAACGTGAGGGGGCCGGCAATCAGCCCCAGCATTTT
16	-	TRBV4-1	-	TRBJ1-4	CASSQEVFLHKVMAFF	TGCGCCAGCAGCCAAGAGGTTTTCTTACACAAAGTCATGGCGTTTTTT
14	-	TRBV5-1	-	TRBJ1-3	CASSGGGSGNTIYF	TGCGCCAGCAGCGGTGGAGGCTCTGGAAACACCATATATTTT
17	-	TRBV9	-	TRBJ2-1	CASSTLAGRARGDEQFF	TGTGCCAGCAGCACCTTGGCTGGGCGGGCGCGGGGCGATGAGCAGTTCTTC
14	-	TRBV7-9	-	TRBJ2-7	CASSLRGTGDEQYF	TGTGCCAGCAGCTTAAGGGGTACGGGAGACGAGCAGTACTTC
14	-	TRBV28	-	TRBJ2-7	CASSSAGGRREQYF	TGTGCCAGCAGTTCAGCCGGAGGCCGTCGCGAGCAGTACTTC
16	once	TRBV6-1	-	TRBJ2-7	CASSEREPGGGYEQYF	TGTGCCAGCAGTGAACGAGAGCCTGGTGGCGGGTACGAGCAGTACTTC
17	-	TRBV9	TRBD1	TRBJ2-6	CASSASDRVRGANVLTF	TGTGCCAGCAGCGCTTCGGACAGGGTAAGAGGGGCCAACGTCCTGACTTTC
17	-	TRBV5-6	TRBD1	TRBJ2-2	CASSPLGTGGVGGELFF	TGTGCCAGCAGCCCACTAGGGACAGGGGGCGTTGGCGGGGAGCTGTTTTTT
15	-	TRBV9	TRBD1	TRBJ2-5	CASSAGTGVRETQYF	TGTGCCAGCAGCGCCGGGACAGGAGTCCGGGAGACCCAGTACTTC
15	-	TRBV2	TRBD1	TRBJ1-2	CASSDTQTGNYGYTF	TGTGCCAGCAGCGACACTCAGACAGGGAACTATGGCTACACCTTC
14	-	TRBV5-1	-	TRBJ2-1	CASSLGLDYNEQFF	TGCGCCAGCAGCTTGGGCCTAGACTACAATGAGCAGTTCTTC
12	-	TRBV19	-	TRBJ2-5	CASRDSPGEQYF	TGTGCCAGCAGGGACTCTCCTGGGGAGCAGTACTTC
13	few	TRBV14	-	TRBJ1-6	CASSLTRDSPLHF	TGTGCCAGCAGCCTAACTCGGGATTCACCCCTCCACTTT
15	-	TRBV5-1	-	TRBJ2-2	CASSLVQGNTGELFF	TGCGCCAGCAGCTTGGTGCAGGGGAACACCGGGGAGCTGTTTTTT
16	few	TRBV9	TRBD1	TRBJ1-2	CASSVEGQGAFYGYTF	TGTGCCAGCAGCGTAGAGGGACAGGGGGCATTTTATGGCTACACCTTC
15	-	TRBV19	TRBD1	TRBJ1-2	CASTHRWGQGSGYTF	TGTGCCAGTACTCACCGGTGGGGACAGGGGAGTGGCTACACCTTC
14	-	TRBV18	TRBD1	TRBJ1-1	CASSSGQLRTEAFF	TGTGCCAGCTCATCGGGACAGTTACGGACTGAAGCTTTCTTT
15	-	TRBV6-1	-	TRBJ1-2	CASSEGGGAGYGYTF	TGTGCCAGCAGTGAAGGGGGGGGCGCAGGCTATGGCTACACCTTC
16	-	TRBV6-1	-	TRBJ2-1	CASSEARGLSYNEQFF	TGTGCCAGCAGTGAGGCCAGGGGCTTATCCTACAATGAGCAGTTCTTC
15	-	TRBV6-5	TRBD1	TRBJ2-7	CASTYRQGITYEQYF	TGTGCCAGTACCTACCGACAGGGTATTACCTACGAGCAGTACTTC
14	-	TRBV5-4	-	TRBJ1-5	CASSLGGLGQPQHF	TGTGCCAGCAGCTTGGGAGGGTTGGGTCAGCCCCAGCATTTT
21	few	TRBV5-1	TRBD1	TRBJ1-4	CASSIGTGRRGGALNNEKLFF	TGCGCCAGCAGCATAGGGACAGGAAGACGCGGGGGAGCCCTTAATAATGAAAAACTGTTTTTT
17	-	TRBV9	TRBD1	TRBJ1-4	CASSVGGTGPTNEKLFF	TGTGCCAGCAGCGTAGGGGGGACAGGCCCAACTAATGAAAAACTGTTTTTT
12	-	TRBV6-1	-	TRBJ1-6	CATWTANSPLHF	TGTGCCACTTGGACAGCCAATTCACCCCTCCACTTT
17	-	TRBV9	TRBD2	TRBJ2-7	CASSVGLAGGPEDEQYF	TGTGCCAGCAGCGTAGGACTAGCGGGAGGGCCGGAGGACGAGCAGTACTTC
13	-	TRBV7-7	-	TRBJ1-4	CASSPGVNEKLFF	TGTGCTAGCAGCCCGGGGGTTAATGAAAAACTGTTTTTT
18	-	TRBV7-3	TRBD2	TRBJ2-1	CASSPQTSGGAVRDEQFF	TGTGCCAGCAGCCCGCAGACTAGCGGGGGGGCTGTCCGGGATGAGCAGTTCTTC
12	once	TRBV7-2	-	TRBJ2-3	CASSRYTDTQYF	TGTGCCAGCAGCCGGTACACAGATACGCAGTATTTT
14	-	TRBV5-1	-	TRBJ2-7	CASSTGGLSYEQYF	TGCGCCAGCAGCACAGGAGGGTTATCCTACGAGCAGTACTTC
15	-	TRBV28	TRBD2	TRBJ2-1	CASSSGGGPYNEQFF	TGTGCCAGCTCTAGCGGGGGAGGACCCTACAATGAGCAGTTCTTC
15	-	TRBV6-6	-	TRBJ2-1	CASSYQDFLYNEQFF	TGTGCCAGCAGTTACCAGGACTTTCTTTACAATGAGCAGTTCTTC
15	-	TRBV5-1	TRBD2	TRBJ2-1	CASSLSGSTYNEQFF	TGCGCCAGCAGCTTGAGCGGGAGTACCTACAATGAGCAGTTCTTC
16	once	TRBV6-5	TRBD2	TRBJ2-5	CASSYLSGEGRETQYF	TGTGCCAGCAGTTACCTTTCGGGGGAGGGGCGAGAGACCCAGTACTTC
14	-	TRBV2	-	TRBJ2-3	CASSQQGPTDTQYF	TGTGCCAGCAGCCAACAGGGCCCCACAGATACGCAGTATTTT
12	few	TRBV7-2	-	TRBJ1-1	CASATGLGEAFF	TGTGCCAGCGCGACAGGCCTCGGGGAAGCTTTCTTT
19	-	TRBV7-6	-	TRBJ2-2	CASSQTSPFDRANTGELFF	TGTGCCAGCAGCCAAACTTCCCCCTTCGACAGAGCGAACACCGGGGAGCTGTTTTTT
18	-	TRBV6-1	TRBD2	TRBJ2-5	CASSEIGAGAGGLRTQYF	TGTGCCAGCAGTGAAATCGGAGCGGGAGCGGGAGGGCTTCGGACCCAGTACTTC
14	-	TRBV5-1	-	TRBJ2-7	CASSLVRGAAEQYF	TGCGCCAGCAGCTTGGTCAGGGGGGCCGCCGAGCAGTACTTC
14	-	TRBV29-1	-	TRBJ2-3	CSLEQGVSSDTQYF	TGCAGCCTCGAACAGGGAGTGAGTTCAGATACGCAGTATTTT
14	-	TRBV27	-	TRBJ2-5	CASSLSYRPDEQYF	TGTGCCAGCAGTTTATCGTACAGACCTGATGAGCAGTACTTC
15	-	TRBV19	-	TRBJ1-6	CASTEGLLYNSPLHF	TGTGCCAGTACGGAGGGACTCCTCTATAATTCACCCCTCCACTTT
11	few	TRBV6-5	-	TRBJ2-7	CASSYGGEQYF	TGTGCCAGCAGTTACGGGGGGGAGCAGTACTTC